This TCR beta chain is from a study of blood T cells in healthy people across ages. Study findings and constraints: Higher diversity, along with more naive CD4+ cells, distinguished long-lived donors from aged donors. Researchers judged that diversity estimates from one million T cells fell short of true values. Higher naive T cell percentage went strongly together with higher TCR beta diversity.

About this clonotype: Its specificity is not known.

Donor samples were obtained from healthy Caucasian individuals from Russia, aged about 6 to 95. Primed by a sample-barcoded 5' primer and a J-beta primer mix, a second PCR proceeded for roughly 7 to 11 cycles. From the 5' RACE reads, TCRdb called clonotypes with MiXCR, one entry per CDR3 protein. The sample holds about 760,000 distinct CDR3 sequences, approximately 60% seen once. Trimming cost V 6 bases and J 4 bases; bases outside gene matches: 6. This CDR3 has 15 residues. Sequenced input: blood. This sequence was found in a man in his forties in good health. The chain has TRBV12-3 or TRBV12-4 and TRBJ2-1, with 10 nucleotides matching TRBD2. Here the CDR3 reads CASRRRLAGYNEQFF. As DNA, the CDR3 is TGTGCCAGCAGGCGACGACTAGCGGGTTACAATGAGCAGTTCTTC.